Presented here are 20 T cell receptor beta chains from one specimen sequenced in a study of radiotherapy plus CTLA-4 blockade in lung cancer. The method was immunoSEQ multiplex PCR; TCRdb's version includes in-frame clones alone and lacks a portion of them. The repertoire has more than 55,000 clones, around 80% of them found once; the top ten carry less than 4%. The sequencing used peripheral blood, collected from a patient treated with radiotherapy plus ipilimumab. These receptors were taken from a human donor with non-small cell lung cancer who had a partial response to radiotherapy plus ipilimumab.

The chain couples TRBV6-1 to TRBJ2-3; maybe TRBD1 (5 bases). The CDR3 spans 11 residues. Per germline, CDR1 MNHNS and CDR2 SASEGT. Trimming shortened V by 8 bases and J by 4 bases, and 7 bases separated the two germline ends. Written as DNA, the CDR3 is TGTGCCAGCGCCAGGGCAGATACGCAGTATTTT. Translation gives CASARADTQYF.

The chain joins TRBV13 to TRBJ2-3, with TRBD2 identical over 9 bases. The CDR3 covers 16 residues. Germline loops: CDR1 PRHDT, CDR2 FYEKMQ (reference sequence). Trimming removed 1 base from V and 6 bases from J; junction bases left unmatched: 8. This CDR3 reads CASSLAGSGGADTQYF. DNA of the CDR3: TGTGCCAGCAGCTTAGCGGGTAGCGGGGGTGCGGATACGCAGTATTTT.

Only one count was recorded for this clone. V is TRBV10-1 and J is TRBJ2-7; 7 nucleotides line up with TRBD1. There are 15 residues in the CDR3. CDR1 and CDR2 from the germline V gene are WNHNN and SYGVQD (reference sequence). V shed 0 bases and J 3 bases; nucleotides not matched to a gene: 5. The DNA for the CDR3 is TGCGCCAGCAGTGAGTCGGACAGGTCCAACTACGAGCAGTACTTC. This gives the protein CASSESDRSNYEQYF.

The chain is built from TRBV6-5 and TRBJ1-4, with D perhaps matching TRBD1 (6 bases). The CDR3 extends over 15 amino acids. Trimming removed 2 bases from V and 0 bases from J, with 7 bases in between. The germline V gene has CDR1 MNHEY and CDR2 SVGAGI. The CDR3 nucleotides are TGTGCCAGCAGTTACGGGACAACAACTAATGAAAAACTGTTTTTT. This translates into CASSYGTTTNEKLFF.

The J gene is TRBJ1-1, the V gene TRBV19; 8 bases are shared with TRBD1. CDR3 length: 14 residues. Germline loops: CDR1 LNHDA, CDR2 SQIVND (reference sequence). After removal of 7 bases from V and 6 bases from J, the junction contained 10 bases not matched to a gene. CDR3 nucleotides: TGTGCCAGTACCCGTGGATGGGACAGGCCTGAAGCTTTCTTT. It encodes CASTRGWDRPEAFF. The full variable domain, its missing parts supplied by reference TRBV19 and TRBJ1-1, is DGGITQSPKYLFRKEGQNVTLSCEQNLNHDAMYWYRQDPGQGLRLIYYSQIVNDFQKGDIAEGYSVSREKKESFPLTVTSAQKNPTAFYLCASTRGWDRPEAFFGQGTRLTVV.

This clone occurred once. V gene TRBV15 combines with J gene TRBJ2-3, with D unclear. The CDR3 covers 14 residues. V was clipped by 0 bases and J by 4 bases, with 8 bases between them. Germline CDR1 LNHNV, CDR2 YYDKDF (reference sequence). CDR3 DNA: TGTGCCACCAGCAGAGAAGCGACGTCAGATACGCAGTATTTT. This encodes CATSREATSDTQYF. Using reference TRBV15 and TRBJ2-3 for the parts outside the CDR3, the full variable domain is DAMVIQNPRYQVTQFGKPVTLSCSQTLNHNVMYWYQQKSSQAPKLLFHYYDKDFNNEADTPDNFQSRRPNTSFCFLDIRSPGLGDTAMYLCATSREATSDTQYFGPGTRLTVL.

On this clone itself: The same CDR3 arises from other DNA sequences in this sample as well. This chain connects TRBV7-8 to TRBJ2-7; 7 bases agree with TRBD1. The CDR3 is 14 amino acids. Trimming cost V 5 bases and J 0 bases; bases outside gene matches: 4. From germline, CDR1 is SGHVS and CDR2 FQNEAQ. CDR3 loop: CASSPRDSSYEQYF. Here the CDR3 DNA reads TGTGCCAGCAGCCCCCGGGACAGCTCCTACGAGCAGTACTTC.

The chain joins TRBV5-1 to TRBJ1-3, with 7 positions matching TRBD1. CDR3 size: 16 residues. The trim removed 0 bases at V and 1 base at J, leaving 4 bases unmatched. Germline-derived CDR1 and CDR2 are SGHRS and YFSETQ. The CDR3 DNA sequence: TGCGCCAGCAGCTTGGGGCCACAGGGGTCTGGAAACACCATATATTTT. Translated: CASSLGPQGSGNTIYF.

The gene calls are TRBV5-1 and TRBJ2-1; TRBD2 matches at 12 bases. Germline assignment: CDR1 SGHRS and CDR2 YFSETQ. With V trimmed by 0 bases and J by 4 bases, 11 bases remained unmatched. This CDR3 region has 19 residues. In DNA form, the CDR3 reads TGCGCCAGCAGCTTGGTCGGCGCTAGCGGGGGGGGGATTTACAATGAGCAGTTCTTC. It specifies CASSLVGASGGGIYNEQFF.

This chain connects TRBV6-6 to TRBJ2-7; D is ambiguous. The CDR3 totals 13 residues. CDR1 and CDR2 from the germline V gene are MNHNY and SVGAGI (reference sequence). V was pared by 8 bases and J by 0 bases, with 11 bases between. The CDR3 protein is CASRNIASYEQYF. CDR3 nucleotides: TGTGCCAGCCGGAACATAGCCTCCTACGAGCAGTACTTC.

The chain carries TRBV11-3 and TRBJ2-1, with a possible D match to TRBD2 (7 bases). V gave up 0 bases and J gave up 5 bases, with 14 bases separating them. This CDR3 spans 16 amino acids. The germline CDR1 and CDR2 sequences are SGHNT and YENEEA. CDR3 bases: TGTGCCAGCAGCTTAGATGGGAGGGGGGGGGACAATGAGCAGTTCTTC. As protein: CASSLDGRGGDNEQFF.

Worth noting for this clone: One end of the junction varies from germline; a read error may be responsible. The genes are TRBV5-4 and TRBJ2-7, with D possibly TRBD2 on 5 matching bases. Germline V gene sequence: CDR1 SGHNT, CDR2 YYREEE (reference sequence). The CDR3 covers 12 residues. In nucleotides, the CDR3 is TGTGCCAGCAGTTTGGACTCGTCCCGGCAGTACTTC. It is translated as CASSLDSSRQYF.

V is TRBV7-6 and J is TRBJ1-5; tentative D call: TRBD1 (6 bases). The CDR3 runs to 17 residues. Germline V gene sequence: CDR1 SGHVS, CDR2 FNYEAQ. V was clipped by 2 bases and J by 0 bases, with 14 bases between them. The CDR3 region has the DNA TGTGCCAGCAGCTTATTACAGGGATCTCTTAGCAATCAGCCCCAGCATTTT. Residues: CASSLLQGSLSNQPQHF.

This rearrangement joins TRBV30 to TRBJ1-3; D is ambiguous. The CDR3 covers 13 residues. Germline V CDR1 and CDR2: GTSNPN, SVGIG (reference sequence). CDR3 residues: CASTREYGNTIYF. The DNA of the CDR3 is TGTGCTTCGACACGGGAATACGGAAACACCATATATTTT.

The J gene is TRBJ2-1, the V gene TRBV18; D remains ambiguous. This CDR3 region has 12 residues. The germline V gene has CDR1 KGHSH and CDR2 LQKENI. V lost 4 bases to trimming and J lost 7 bases, with 8 bases between them. Here the CDR3 reads CASSLTANEQFF. CDR3 bases: TGTGCCAGCTCACTTACAGCTAATGAGCAGTTCTTC. Full variable domain (missing parts from reference TRBV18 and TRBJ2-1): NAGVMQNPRHLVRRRGQEARLRCSPMKGHSHVYWYRQLPEEGLKFMVYLQKENIIDESGMPKERFSAEFPKEGPSILRIQQVVRGDSAAYFCASSLTANEQFFGPGTRLTVL.

V is TRBV6-5 and J is TRBJ1-1; D call uncertain. From germline, CDR1 is MNHEY and CDR2 SVGAGI. The ends were cut back, 2 bases at V and 1 base at J, with 8 bases in the middle. This CDR3 contains 14 residues. The CDR3 here is CASSYQRSNTEAFF. DNA for the CDR3: TGTGCCAGCAGTTACCAGAGGTCGAACACTGAAGCTTTCTTT.

This clone was seen only a few times. The gene calls are TRBV6-1 and TRBJ2-1, with 10 bases lining up with TRBD2. The germline gives CDR1 MNHNS, CDR2 SASEGT. The V and J ends lost 7 bases and 9 bases, in that order; junction bases with no gene match: 6. CDR3 length: 13 amino acids. Here the CDR3 DNA reads TGTGCCAGCACCGGACTAGCGGTTGGTGAGCAGTTCTTC. This codes for CASTGLAVGEQFF.

J is TRBJ1-1 and V is TRBV5-6; 7 bases are shared with TRBD1. The CDR3 covers 14 residues. Per the germline V gene, CDR1 is SGHDT and CDR2 is YYEEEE. J lost 4 bases, V lost 4 bases, and 7 bases had no gene match. The CDR3 bases are TGTGCCAGCAGCCTCTCAGGGGGAGGCACTGAAGCTTTCTTT. It codes for CASSLSGGGTEAFF.

V and J are TRBV27 and TRBJ2-5; 7 bases agree with TRBD1. The germline V gene encodes CDR1 MNHEY and CDR2 SMNVEV (reference sequence). CDR3 size: 15 residues. The ends lost 6 bases at V and 4 bases at J; junction bases unmatched: 11. Here the CDR3 reads CASRVGQQRIETQYF. The CDR3 bases are TGTGCCAGCAGGGTGGGACAGCAACGCATAGAGACCCAGTACTTC.

The chain employs TRBV5-4 and TRBJ1-6; D possibly corresponds to TRBD1 (6 bases). Looked up from germline, CDR1 is SGHNT and CDR2 is YYREEE (reference sequence). The CDR3 sequence is 16 residues long. V dropped 4 bases and J dropped 4 bases, with 15 bases sitting between them. The CDR3 spells CASSPGQSIYNSPLHF. As DNA, the CDR3 is TGTGCCAGCAGCCCCGGACAGAGTATATATAATTCACCCCTCCACTTT.